The next 4 T cell receptor beta chains were all read from a single sample in a study of Graves' ophthalmopathy and Graves' hyperthyroidism. Researchers took RNA transcripts and amplified TCR beta CDR3 regions from them. The library came from an HTBI-primed first-round RT-PCR and a second-round multiplex PCR. MiXCR, applied by TCRdb to the multiplex PCR reads, yields one record per CDR3 protein. The sample includes 350,000 or so distinct CDR3 sequences, roughly a sixth of them seen just once. The sequencing input was peripheral blood. The receptor set was obtained from an adult man with Graves' ophthalmopathy.

This clonotype appeared a few times. This chain links TRBV6-1 with TRBJ1-2; no reliable D call. There are 15 residues in the CDR3. V gave up 4 bases and J gave up 6 bases, with 18 bases separating them. Per the germline V gene, CDR1 is MNHNS and CDR2 is SASEGT. CDR3 loop: CASSVLAGGLDGYTF. CDR3 nucleotides: TGTGCCAGCAGTGTTTTAGCGGGAGGCCTTGATGGCTACACCTTC.

This clonotype was observed many times. CDR3 in amino acids: CASSQELAGVNEQYF. CDR3 nucleotides: TGTGCCAGCAGCCAAGAGCTAGCGGGGGTTAACGAGCAGTACTTC. The chain has TRBV4-2 and TRBJ2-7, with TRBD2 matching over 10 bases. The CDR3 has 15 amino acids. The germline gives CDR1 LGHNA, CDR2 YNFKEQ. The trim removed 0 bases at V and 5 bases at J, leaving 4 bases unmatched.

This clonotype has at least ten counts. The rearrangement uses TRBV7-8 and TRBJ2-5, with D perhaps being TRBD1 or TRBD2 (5 bases each). V was clipped by 2 bases and J by 3 bases, with 19 bases between them. This CDR3 comprises 17 residues. In germline, CDR1 is SGHVS, CDR2 FQNEAQ. As DNA, the CDR3 is TGTGCCAGCAGCTTACCTATCCGGGACCCTCGGGAAGAGACCCAGTACTTC. The encoded protein is CASSLPIRDPREETQYF.

This clonotype came up many times. The rearrangement joins TRBV29-1 to TRBJ2-7; D ambiguous. The CDR3 is made up of 11 amino acids. CDR1 SQVTM and CDR2 ANQGSEA come from the germline V gene. Trimming took off 0 bases at V and 7 bases at J, with 7 bases between the two ends. CDR3 protein: CSVEDAEEQYF. The CDR3 nucleotides read TGCAGCGTTGAAGACGCGGAAGAGCAGTACTTC.